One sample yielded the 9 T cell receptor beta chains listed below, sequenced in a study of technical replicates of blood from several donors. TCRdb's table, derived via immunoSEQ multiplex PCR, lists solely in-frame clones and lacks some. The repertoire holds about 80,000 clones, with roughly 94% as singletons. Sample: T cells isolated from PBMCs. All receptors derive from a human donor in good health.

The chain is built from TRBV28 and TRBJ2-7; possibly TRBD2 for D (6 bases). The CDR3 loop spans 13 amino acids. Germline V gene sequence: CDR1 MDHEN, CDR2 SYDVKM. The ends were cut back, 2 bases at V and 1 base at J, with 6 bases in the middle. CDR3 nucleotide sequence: TGTGCCAGCAGTTTAGGGACTTCCTACGAGCAGTACTTC. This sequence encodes CASSLGTSYEQYF.

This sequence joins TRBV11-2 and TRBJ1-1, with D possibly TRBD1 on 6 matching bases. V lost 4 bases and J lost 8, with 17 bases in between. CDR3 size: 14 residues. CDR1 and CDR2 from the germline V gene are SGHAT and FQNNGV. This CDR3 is CASSYVQGSVEAFF. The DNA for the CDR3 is TGTGCCAGCAGCTACGTACAGGGAAGTGTCGAAGCTTTCTTT.

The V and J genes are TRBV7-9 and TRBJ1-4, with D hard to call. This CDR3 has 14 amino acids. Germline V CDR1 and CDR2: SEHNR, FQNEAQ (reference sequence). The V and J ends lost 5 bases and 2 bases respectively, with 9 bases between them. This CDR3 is CASSLGGTNEKLFF. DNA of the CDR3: TGTGCCAGCAGCCTGGGAGGCACTAATGAAAAACTGTTTTTT.

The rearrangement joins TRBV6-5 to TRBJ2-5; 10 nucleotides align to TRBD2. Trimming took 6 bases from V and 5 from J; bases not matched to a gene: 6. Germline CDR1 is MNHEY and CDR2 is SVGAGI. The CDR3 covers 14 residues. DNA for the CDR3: TGTGCCAGCAGGACACTTAGCGGGGGGGAGACCCAGTACTTC. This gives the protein CASRTLSGGETQYF.

The CDR3 protein is CASSLGGVNQPQHF. CDR3 DNA: TGTGCCAGCAGCCTAGGGGGGGTCAATCAGCCCCAGCATTTT. This chain joins TRBV27 and TRBJ1-5, with D perhaps TRBD1 (6 bases). Between the trimmed V and J ends, which lost 6 bases and 3 bases, there was a span of 12 bases. Germline assignment: CDR1 MNHEY and CDR2 SMNVEV (reference sequence). CDR3 length: 14 amino acids.

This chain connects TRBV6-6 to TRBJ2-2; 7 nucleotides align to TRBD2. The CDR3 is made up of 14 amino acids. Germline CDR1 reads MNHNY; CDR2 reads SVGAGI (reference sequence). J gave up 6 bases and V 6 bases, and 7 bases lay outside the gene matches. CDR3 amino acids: CASRLVAGAGELFF. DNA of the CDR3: TGTGCCAGCAGGCTAGTCGCGGGGGCCGGGGAGCTGTTTTTT.

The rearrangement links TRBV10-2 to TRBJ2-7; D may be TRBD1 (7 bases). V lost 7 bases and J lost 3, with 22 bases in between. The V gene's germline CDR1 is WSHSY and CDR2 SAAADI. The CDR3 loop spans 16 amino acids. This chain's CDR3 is CASMPSGGNVFYEQYF. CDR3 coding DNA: TGCGCCAGCATGCCCTCAGGGGGGAACGTCTTCTACGAGCAGTACTTC.

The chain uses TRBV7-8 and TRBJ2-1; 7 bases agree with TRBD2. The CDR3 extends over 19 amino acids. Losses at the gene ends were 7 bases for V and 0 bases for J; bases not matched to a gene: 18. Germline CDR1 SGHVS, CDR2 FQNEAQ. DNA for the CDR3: TGTGCCAGCAAGTTGAACCCTTTCCGCGGGAGCCGCTCCTACAATGAGCAGTTCTTC. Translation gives CASKLNPFRGSRSYNEQFF.

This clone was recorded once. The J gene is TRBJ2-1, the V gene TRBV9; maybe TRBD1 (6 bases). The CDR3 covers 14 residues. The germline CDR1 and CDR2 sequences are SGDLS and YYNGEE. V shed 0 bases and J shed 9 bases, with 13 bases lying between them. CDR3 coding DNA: TGTGCCAGCAGCGTAGGCCCCACAGGGCCTGAGCAGTTCTTC. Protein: CASSVGPTGPEQFF.